This T cell receptor beta chain is from a study of T cells in Graves' hyperthyroidism and ophthalmopathy. Calling Graves' hyperthyroidism stable meant ophthalmopathy did not progress within 18 months. Exclusion of patients followed from uncontrolled infection, other autoimmune disease, pregnancy or lactation. Amplified TCR beta CDR3 regions came from RNA transcripts. During a first-round RT-PCR of the TCR CDR3, the HTBI primer set was used. TCRdb passed the multiplex PCR reads through MiXCR, listing each CDR3 protein once. The sample consists of a few hundred thousand distinct CDR3 sequences, roughly 46% of them appearing once. The V and J ends lost 2 bases and 8 bases respectively, with 16 bases between them. CDR1 and CDR2 (germline): SGDLS, YYNGEE. The CDR3 sequence is 14 residues long.

The rearrangement uses TRBV9 and TRBJ1-2; possibly TRBD1 for D (6 bases). This sequence was found in a woman between 18 and 29 years old with Graves' hyperthyroidism. The sequencing input was peripheral blood or thyroid tissue (not recorded which). The CDR3 spells CASSVSGGLWGYTF. CDR3 coding DNA: TGTGCCAGCAGCGTCTCGGGGGGCCTCTGGGGCTACACCTTC.